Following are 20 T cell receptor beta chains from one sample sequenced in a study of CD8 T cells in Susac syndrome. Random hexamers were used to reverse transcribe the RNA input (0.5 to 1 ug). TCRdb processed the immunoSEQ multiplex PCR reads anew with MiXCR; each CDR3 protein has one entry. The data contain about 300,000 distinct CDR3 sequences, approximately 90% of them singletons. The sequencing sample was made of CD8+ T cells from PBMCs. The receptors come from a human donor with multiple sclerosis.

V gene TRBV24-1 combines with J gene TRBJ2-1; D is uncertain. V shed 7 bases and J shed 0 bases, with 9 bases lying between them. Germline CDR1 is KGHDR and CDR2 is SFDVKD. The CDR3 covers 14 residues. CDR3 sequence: CATRGRSSYNEQFF. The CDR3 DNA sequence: TGTGCCACCAGAGGTCGGAGCTCCTACAATGAGCAGTTCTTC.

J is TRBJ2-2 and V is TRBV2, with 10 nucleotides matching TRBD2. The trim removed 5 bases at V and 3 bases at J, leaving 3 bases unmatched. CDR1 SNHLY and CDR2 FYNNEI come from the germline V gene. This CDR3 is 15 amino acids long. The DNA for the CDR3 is TGTGCCAGCAGTAGACTAGCGGGTCACACCGGGGAGCTGTTTTTT. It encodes CASSRLAGHTGELFF.

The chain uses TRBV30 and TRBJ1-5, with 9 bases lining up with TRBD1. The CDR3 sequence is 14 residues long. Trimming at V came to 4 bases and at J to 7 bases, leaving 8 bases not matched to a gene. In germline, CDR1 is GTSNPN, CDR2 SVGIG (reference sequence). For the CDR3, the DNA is TGTGCCTGGAACCCGGGACAGGGAAGGCAGCCCCAGCATTTT. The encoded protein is CAWNPGQGRQPQHF. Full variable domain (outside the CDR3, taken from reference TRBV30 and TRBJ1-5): SQTIHQWPATLVQPVGSPLSLECTVEGTSNPNLYWYRQAAGRGLQLLFYSVGIGQISSEVPQNLSASRPQDRQFILSSKKLLLSDSGFYLCAWNPGQGRQPQHFGDGTRLSIL.

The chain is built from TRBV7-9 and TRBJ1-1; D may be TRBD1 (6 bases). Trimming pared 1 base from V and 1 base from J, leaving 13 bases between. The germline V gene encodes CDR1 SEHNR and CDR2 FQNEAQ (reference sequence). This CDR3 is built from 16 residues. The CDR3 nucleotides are TGTGCCAGCAGCTTAGGGCCCAGGGGCCAGAACACTGAAGCTTTCTTT. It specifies CASSLGPRGQNTEAFF.

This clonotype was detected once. DNA of the CDR3: TGTGCCAGCAGCCACCACCCCGTATGGGTCCCCACACGCTACCACATGAACACTGAAGCTTTCTTT. Protein: CASSHHPVWVPTRYHMNTEAFF. The V call is TRBV3-1, the J call TRBJ1-1; D is ambiguous. Germline lookup yields CDR1 LGHDT and CDR2 YNNKEL (reference sequence). V lost 3 bases and J 0 bases, leaving 32 bases between the germline ends. This CDR3 is 22 amino acids long. Supplemented by reference TRBV3-1 and TRBJ1-1, the full variable domain reads DTAVSQTPKYLVTQMGNDKSIKCEQNLGHDTMYWYKQDSKKFLKIMFSYNNKELIINETVPNRFSPKSPDKAHLNLHINSLELGDSAVYFCASSHHPVWVPTRYHMNTEAFFGQGTRLTVV.

CDR3 sequence (DNA): TGTGCCAGCAGCCAAGGATATAGCACAGATACGCAGTATTTT. As protein: CASSQGYSTDTQYF. The chain is built from TRBV3-1 and TRBJ2-3; D not resolved. From germline, CDR1 is LGHDT and CDR2 YNNKEL (reference sequence). V was pared by 1 base and J by 0 bases, with 5 bases between. The CDR3 contains 14 residues.

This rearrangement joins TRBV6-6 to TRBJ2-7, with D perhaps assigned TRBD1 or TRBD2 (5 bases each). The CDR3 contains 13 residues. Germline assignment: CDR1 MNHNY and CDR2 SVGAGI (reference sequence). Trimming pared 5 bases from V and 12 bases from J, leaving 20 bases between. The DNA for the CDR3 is TGTGCCAGCAGTCCTACCACCGGGGCCGGAAGGTACTTC. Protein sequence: CASSPTTGAGRYF.

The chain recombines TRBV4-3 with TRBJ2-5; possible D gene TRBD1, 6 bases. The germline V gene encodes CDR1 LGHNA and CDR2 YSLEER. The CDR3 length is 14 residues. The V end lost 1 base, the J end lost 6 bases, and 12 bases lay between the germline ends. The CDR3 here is CASSQVEGVKTQYF. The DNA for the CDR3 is TGCGCCAGCAGCCAAGTTGAGGGGGTGAAGACCCAGTACTTC.

The CDR3 DNA reads as TGCAGTGCCCCGACTAGCGGCCAAACCCCCAGTGAGCAGTTCTTC. Its protein is CSAPTSGQTPSEQFF. The chain couples TRBV20-1 to TRBJ2-1; 9 nucleotides agree with TRBD2. Germline CDR1 DFQATT, CDR2 SNEGSKA (reference sequence). J lost 9 bases, V lost 6 bases, and 15 bases had no gene match. There are 15 residues in the CDR3.

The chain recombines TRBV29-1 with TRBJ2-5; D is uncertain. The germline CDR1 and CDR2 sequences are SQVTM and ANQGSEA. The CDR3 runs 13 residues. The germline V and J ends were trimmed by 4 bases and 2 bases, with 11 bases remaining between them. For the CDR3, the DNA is TGCAGCGTTGTAGAGTCGAATCAAGAGACCCAGTACTTC. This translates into CSVVESNQETQYF.

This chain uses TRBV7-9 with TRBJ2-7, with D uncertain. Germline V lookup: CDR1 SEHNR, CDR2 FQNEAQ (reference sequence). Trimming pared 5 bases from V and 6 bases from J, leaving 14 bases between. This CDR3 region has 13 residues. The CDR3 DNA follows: TGTGCCAGCAGCACCACTATGGTCCTCGAGCAGTACTTC. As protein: CASSTTMVLEQYF.

CDR3 nucleotides: TGCAGCGTCTTGGGACTAGCGGGAGAAGAGACCCAGTACTTC. Its translation: CSVLGLAGEETQYF. The chain employs TRBV29-1 and TRBJ2-5, with TRBD2 matching over 14 bases. Germline V gene lookup returns CDR1 SQVTM and CDR2 ANQGSEA. J lost 3 bases, V lost 6 bases, and 3 bases had no gene match. This CDR3 is built from 14 residues.

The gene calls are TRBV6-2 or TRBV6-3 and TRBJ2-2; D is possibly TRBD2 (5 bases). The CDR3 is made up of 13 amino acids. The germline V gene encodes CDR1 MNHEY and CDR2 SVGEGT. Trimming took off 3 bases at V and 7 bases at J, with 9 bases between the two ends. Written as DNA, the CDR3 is TGTGCCAGCAGTTATACGGGGAGCGGGGAGCTGTTTTTT. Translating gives CASSYTGSGELFF.

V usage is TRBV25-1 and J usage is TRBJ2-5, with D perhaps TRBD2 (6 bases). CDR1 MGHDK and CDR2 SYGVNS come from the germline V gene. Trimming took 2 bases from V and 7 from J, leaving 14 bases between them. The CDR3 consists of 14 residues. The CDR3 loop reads CASSESGQRGTQYF. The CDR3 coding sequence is TGTGCCAGCAGTGAAAGCGGGCAAAGGGGGACCCAGTACTTC.

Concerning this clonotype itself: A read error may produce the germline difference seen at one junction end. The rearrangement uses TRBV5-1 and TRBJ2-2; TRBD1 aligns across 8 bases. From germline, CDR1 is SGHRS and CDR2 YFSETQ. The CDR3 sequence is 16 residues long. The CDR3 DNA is TGCGCCAGCAGCCCTTCCCGGACAGGGAACACCGGGGAGCGGTTTTTT. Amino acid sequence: CASSPSRTGNTGERFF.

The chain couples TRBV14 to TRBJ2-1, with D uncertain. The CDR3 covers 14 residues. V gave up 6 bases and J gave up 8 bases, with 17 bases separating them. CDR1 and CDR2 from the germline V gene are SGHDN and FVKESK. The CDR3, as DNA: TGTGCCAGCAGTACGGGTCCCGGCCGCCATGAGCAGTTCTTC. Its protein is CASSTGPGRHEQFF.

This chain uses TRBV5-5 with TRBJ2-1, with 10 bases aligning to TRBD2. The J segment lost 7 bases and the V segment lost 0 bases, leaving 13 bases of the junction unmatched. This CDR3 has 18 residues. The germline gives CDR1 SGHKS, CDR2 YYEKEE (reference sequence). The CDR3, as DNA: TGTGCCAGCAGCTTGGAAGGGGGGCAGCGGGAGGGCCCGAATGAGCAGTTCTTC. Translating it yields CASSLEGGQREGPNEQFF. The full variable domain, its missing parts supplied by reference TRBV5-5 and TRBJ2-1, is DAGVTQSPTHLIKTRGQQVTLRCSPISGHKSVSWYQQVLGQGPQFIFQYYEKEERGRGNFPDRFSARQFPNYSSELNVNALLLGDSALYLCASSLEGGQREGPNEQFFGPGTRLTVL.

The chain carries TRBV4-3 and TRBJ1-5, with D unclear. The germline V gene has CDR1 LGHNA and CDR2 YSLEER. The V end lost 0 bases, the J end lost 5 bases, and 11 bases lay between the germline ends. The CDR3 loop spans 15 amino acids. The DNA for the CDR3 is TGCGCCAGCAGCCAAGACTTTGAGGCGGATCAGCCCCAGCATTTT. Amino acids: CASSQDFEADQPQHF.

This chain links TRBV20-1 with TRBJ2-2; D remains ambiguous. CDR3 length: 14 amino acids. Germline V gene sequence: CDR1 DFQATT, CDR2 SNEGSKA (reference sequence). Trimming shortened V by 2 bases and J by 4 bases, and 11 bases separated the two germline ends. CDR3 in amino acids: CSARIGSGTGELFF. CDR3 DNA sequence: TGCAGTGCTAGAATAGGGTCGGGCACCGGGGAGCTGTTTTTT.

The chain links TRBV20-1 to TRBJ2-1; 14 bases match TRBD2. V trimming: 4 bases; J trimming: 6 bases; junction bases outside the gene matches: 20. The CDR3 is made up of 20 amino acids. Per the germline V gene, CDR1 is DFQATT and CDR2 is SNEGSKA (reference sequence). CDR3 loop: CSAIHLAGTSGSPEVNEQFF. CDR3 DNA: TGCAGTGCTATTCACCTTGCCGGGACTAGCGGGAGCCCGGAGGTCAATGAGCAGTTCTTC.